The rows below give T cell receptor beta chains drawn from one sample of a study of control samples from healthy donors and cancer patients. Using immunoSEQ multiplex PCR, the repertoire was profiled, and TCRdb retains in-frame clones only, with some absent. The sample has under 200,000 clones, 95% to 96% seen once. The sequenced sample was blood. The receptors shown here come from a woman in her twenties or thirties in good health. Both conserved end residues are part of each CDR3. The D gene is left open where the match is weak. Not all rows give a size; the values are once, few, many and, for expanded clones, a class.

CDR3 protein | CDR3 DNA | CDR3 length | J gene | V gene | D gene | clone size
CASSVAGREETQYF | TGTGCCAGCAGCGTAGCCGGCAGGGAAGAGACCCAGTACTTC | 14 | TRBJ2-5 | TRBV9 | . | .
CASSFGTGGGWETQYF | TGCGCCAGCAGCTTCGGGACAGGGGGAGGTTGGGAGACCCAGTACTTC | 16 | TRBJ2-5 | TRBV5-1 | TRBD1 | .
CASSLWVGQGVRSGQYF | TGTGCCAGCAGTTTATGGGTAGGACAGGGGGTTCGCTCCGGGCAGTACTTC | 17 | TRBJ2-7 | TRBV28 | TRBD1 | .
CASSYPTGENTEAFF | TGTGCCAGCAGTTACCCCACAGGAGAGAACACTGAAGCTTTCTTT | 15 | TRBJ1-1 | TRBV6-6 | . | .
CAWSFRTADNSPLHF | TGTGCCTGGAGTTTTAGGACAGCCGACAATTCACCCCTCCACTTT | 15 | TRBJ1-6 | TRBV30 | . | .
CASSYRAGAYNEQFF | TGTGCCAGCAGTTACCGCGCGGGGGCCTACAATGAGCAGTTCTTC | 15 | TRBJ2-1 | TRBV6-2/TRBV6-3 | TRBD2 | .
CASSRGPNSNQPQHF | TGTGCCAGCAGCCGGGGCCCTAATAGCAATCAGCCCCAGCATTTT | 15 | TRBJ1-5 | TRBV3-1/TRBV3-2 | . | .
CASSLEGIDGYTF | TGTGCCAGCAGCTTGGAGGGTATCGATGGCTACACCTTC | 13 | TRBJ1-2 | TRBV5-4 | . | .
CASSLRDNPYEQYF | TGTGCCAGCAGCCTCCGGGACAACCCCTACGAGCAGTACTTC | 14 | TRBJ2-7 | TRBV11-3 | . | .
CASSSQPQHF | TGTGCCAGCAGTAGTCAGCCCCAGCATTTT | 10 | TRBJ1-5 | TRBV28 | . | once
CATSRDSWGSSYEQYF | TGTGCCACCAGCAGAGATTCTTGGGGAAGCTCCTACGAGCAGTACTTC | 16 | TRBJ2-7 | TRBV15 | . | .
CASRGPVETQYF | TGTGCCAGCCGAGGGCCTGTTGAGACCCAGTACTTC | 12 | TRBJ2-5 | TRBV6-5 | . | .
CASTPGRITTNEKLFF | TGTGCCAGCACCCCGGGGAGGATTACAACTAATGAAAAACTGTTTTTT | 16 | TRBJ1-4 | TRBV7-8 | . | .
CASRTSGNNEQFF | TGTGCCAGCAGGACTAGCGGAAACAATGAGCAGTTCTTC | 13 | TRBJ2-1 | TRBV28 | TRBD2 | .
CASSEGQGGHQPQHF | TGCGCCAGCAGTGAGGGACAGGGGGGACATCAGCCCCAGCATTTT | 15 | TRBJ1-5 | TRBV10-2 | TRBD1 | .
CASSLGLAREQYF | TGTGCCAGCAGCTTAGGACTAGCGAGGGAGCAGTACTTC | 13 | TRBJ2-7 | TRBV7-9 | TRBD2 | .
CASSGGGEQFF | TGTGCCTCCTCGGGAGGGGGTGAGCAGTTCTTC | 11 | TRBJ2-1 | TRBV30 | TRBD2 | .
CASSVENRAGYTF | TGTGCCAGCAGCGTAGAGAACAGGGCTGGCTACACCTTC | 13 | TRBJ1-2 | TRBV9 | . | once
CASVTSGRNTGELFF | TGTGCCAGCGTAACTAGCGGGAGAAACACCGGGGAGCTGTTTTTT | 15 | TRBJ2-2 | TRBV19 | TRBD2 | .
CASSMAGTYSYEQYF | TGTGCCAGTAGTATGGCCGGGACCTACTCCTACGAGCAGTACTTC | 15 | TRBJ2-7 | TRBV19 | . | once